This passage covers 3 T cell receptor beta chains from one sample sequenced in a study of Ad26.COV2.S vaccination and SARS-CoV-2 variants. Sequencing used immunoSEQ multiplex PCR; TCRdb keeps in-frame clones, though not all of them. The profile shows about 94,000 clones, more than 70% of them singletons. The sample here was peripheral blood, taken after recovery from COVID-19. These receptors came from a human donor who had recovered from COVID-19.

The rearrangement uses TRBV7-8 and TRBJ2-1; tentatively, D is TRBD2 (6 bases). The length of the CDR3 is 14 residues. Germline loops: CDR1 SGHVS, CDR2 FQNEAQ. The ends were cut back, 5 bases at V and 3 bases at J, with 11 bases in the middle. This CDR3 is CASSPSAGYNEQFF. CDR3 in DNA: TGTGCCAGCAGCCCTAGCGCAGGCTACAATGAGCAGTTCTTC.

The V call is TRBV18, the J call TRBJ1-4; a possible D gene is TRBD1 (5 bases). CDR3 length: 16 amino acids. Deletions cut 4 bases from V and 2 bases from J, with 14 bases between. Germline CDR1 KGHSH, CDR2 LQKENI. This chain's CDR3 is CASSLQSGSTNEKLFF. CDR3 sequence (DNA): TGTGCCAGCTCACTACAATCAGGGTCGACTAATGAAAAACTGTTTTTT.

The gene calls are TRBV9 and TRBJ2-1, with 9 bases that match TRBD1. Trimming at V came to 7 bases and at J to 5 bases, leaving 13 bases not matched to a gene. Germline loops: CDR1 SGDLS, CDR2 YYNGEE. This CDR3 has 16 residues. CDR3 in amino acids: CASAPTAGTGNNEQFF. CDR3 DNA: TGTGCCAGCGCCCCCACCGCCGGGACAGGGAACAATGAGCAGTTCTTC.